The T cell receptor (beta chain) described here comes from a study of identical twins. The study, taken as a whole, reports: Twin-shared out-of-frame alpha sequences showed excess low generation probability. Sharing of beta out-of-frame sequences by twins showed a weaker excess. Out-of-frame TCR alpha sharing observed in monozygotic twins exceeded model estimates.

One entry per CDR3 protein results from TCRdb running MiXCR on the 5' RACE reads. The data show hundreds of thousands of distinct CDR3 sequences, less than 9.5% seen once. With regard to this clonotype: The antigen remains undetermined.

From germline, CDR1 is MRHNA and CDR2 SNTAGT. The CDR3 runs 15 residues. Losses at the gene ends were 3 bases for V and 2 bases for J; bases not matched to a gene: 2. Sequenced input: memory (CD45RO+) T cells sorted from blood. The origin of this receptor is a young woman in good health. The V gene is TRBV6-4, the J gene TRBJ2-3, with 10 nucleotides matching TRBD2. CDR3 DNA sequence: TGTGCCAGCAGTGAAAGCGGGGGGGCCACAGATACGCAGTATTTT. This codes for CASSESGGATDTQYF.